One sample yielded the 10 T cell receptor beta chains listed below, sequenced in a study of T cells in Graves' hyperthyroidism and ophthalmopathy. TCR beta CDR3 regions were amplified from RNA. Carried out on the TCR CDR3, a first-round RT-PCR used the HTBI primer set. TCRdb recomputed calls from the multiplex PCR reads with MiXCR, one row per CDR3 protein. There are 600,000 to 650,000 distinct CDR3 sequences in the sample; roughly 17% occur only once, and 3.8% lies in the top ten. The sequenced sample was blood. Every receptor here comes from a woman younger than 45 with Graves' hyperthyroidism.

This clonotype was seen only a few times. The chain uses TRBV18 and TRBJ1-2; no firm D call. The CDR3 has 14 amino acids. Germline loops: CDR1 KGHSH, CDR2 LQKENI. Deletions cut 0 bases from V and 1 base from J, with 6 bases between. The CDR3 loop reads CASSPPNYNYGYTF. CDR3 nucleotides: TGTGCCAGCTCACCACCCAACTATAACTATGGCTACACCTTC.

This clonotype was counted many times. The chain links TRBV12-3 or TRBV12-4 to TRBJ1-5; D is unclear. The V and J ends lost 1 base and 6 bases respectively, with 4 bases between them. The CDR3 spans 12 residues. CDR3 coding DNA: TGTGCCAGCAGTTTAGTGGGTCAGCCCCAGCATTTT. Translated, it gives CASSLVGQPQHF.

The chain employs TRBV15 and TRBJ2-3; a weak D match, TRBD2 (6 bases). Trimming pared 3 bases from V and 4 bases from J, leaving 8 bases between. Germline V lookup: CDR1 LNHNV, CDR2 YYDKDF (reference sequence). There are 13 residues in the CDR3. The DNA of the CDR3 is TGTGCCACCAGCAGTAGACTAGCAGATACGCAGTATTTT. Translation: CATSSRLADTQYF.

This clonotype was observed at least ten times. This sequence joins TRBV2 and TRBJ2-1; 8 bases line up with TRBD2. The CDR3 has 16 residues. Germline CDR1 and CDR2: SNHLY and FYNNEI. The ends lost 7 bases at V and 0 bases at J; junction bases unmatched: 8. The CDR3 here is CASIDVSGVSYNEQFF. The CDR3 DNA reads TGTGCCAGCATCGACGTTAGCGGGGTCTCCTACAATGAGCAGTTCTTC.

This clonotype has more than one count but fewer than ten. The chain employs TRBV7-8 and TRBJ1-5; D perhaps matches TRBD1 (5 bases). Per germline, CDR1 SGHVS and CDR2 FQNEAQ. Trimming removed 5 bases from V and 0 bases from J, with 17 bases in between. The CDR3 consists of 17 residues. CDR3 loop: CASSPGQVLNSNQPQHF. CDR3 coding DNA: TGTGCCAGCAGCCCCGGACAAGTTCTCAATAGCAATCAGCCCCAGCATTTT.

This clonotype was found a few times. CDR3 DNA: TGTGCCAGCAGGGCCCGGGGGTTCTACGAGCAGTACTTC. It is translated as CASRARGFYEQYF. V and J are TRBV7-2 and TRBJ2-7; D possibly corresponds to TRBD2 (6 bases). This CDR3 is built from 13 residues. CDR1 is SGHTA, CDR2 FQGNSA, per germline. V was pared by 6 bases and J by 3 bases, with 12 bases between. Full variable domain (missing parts from reference TRBV7-2 and TRBJ2-7): GAGVSQSPSNKVTEKGKDVELRCDPISGHTALYWYRQSLGQGLEFLIYFQGNSAPDKSGLPSDRFSAERTGGSVSTLTIQRTQQEDSAVYLCASRARGFYEQYFGPGTRLTVT.

Only a few counts were recorded for this clonotype. DNA for the CDR3: TGTGCCAGCAGCTTGTTGCAGGGGACCTACGAGCAGTACTTC. The encoded protein is CASSLLQGTYEQYF. This chain uses TRBV5-4 with TRBJ2-7; tentatively, D is TRBD1 (6 bases). CDR3 length: 14 residues. The germline V gene encodes CDR1 SGHNT and CDR2 YYREEE (reference sequence). V was cut by 1 base and J by 2 bases, with 10 bases left in between.

This clonotype showed up just a few times. The chain uses TRBV6-1 and TRBJ1-5; unclear D gene. Germline V lookup: CDR1 MNHNS, CDR2 SASEGT. The CDR3 runs 14 residues. The V gene lost 7 bases and the J gene lost 0 bases, with 10 bases spanning the gap. The DNA for the CDR3 is TGTGCCAGCATCTCAGAGTATAGCAATCAGCCCCAGCATTTT. This sequence encodes CASISEYSNQPQHF.

This clonotype was observed many times. The genes are TRBV20-1 and TRBJ2-7; 11 bases are a match to TRBD2. V was pared by 5 bases and J by 5 bases, with 8 bases of the junction left unmatched. The CDR3 runs to 14 residues. Germline CDR1 and CDR2: DFQATT and SNEGSKA (reference sequence). The CDR3 DNA sequence: TGCAGTGCTCATACTAGCGGGAGTTACAACGAGCAGTACTTC. Translating gives CSAHTSGSYNEQYF.

In its sample, this clonotype was seen a few times. The rearrangement joins TRBV3-1 to TRBJ1-2; D is uncertain. This CDR3 is built from 15 residues. Per germline, CDR1 LGHDT and CDR2 YNNKEL (reference sequence). Trimming shortened V by 0 bases and J by 4 bases, and 12 bases separated the two germline ends. The CDR3 bases are TGTGCCAGCAGCCAAGAATCGCGTCCGTCCTATGGCTACACCTTC. It is translated as CASSQESRPSYGYTF.